What follows is one T cell receptor (beta chain) and its context. The data stem from a study of low-dose radiotherapy and immunotherapy resistance in tumors. Alpha and beta chains were covered, as first-strand cDNA relied on TRAV- and TRBV-specific primers. It was with a constant-region primer and a V-primer adapter that TCRs were amplified over roughly 19 PCR cycles. In vitro transcription amplified isolated mRNA. MiXCR was run by TCRdb on the reads, yielding one entry per CDR3 protein. The sample contains 18,000 or so distinct CDR3 sequences, around 72% of which appear only once. It was nivolumab, ipilimumab, aspirin, low-dose cyclophosphamide and low-dose radiotherapy that donors received. The CDR3 consists of 12 residues. Trimming took off 2 bases at V and 9 bases at J, with 8 bases between the two ends. CDR1 is SGHRS and CDR2 is YFSETQ in the germline V gene.

The sequence was obtained from a human donor with advanced metastatic prostate, ovarian, gallbladder or colorectal cancer (not recorded which). This table probably holds off-target reads from a library built for another chain. This chain uses TRBV5-1 with TRBJ2-2; D gene uncertain. This CDR3 reads CASSLNDRELFF. For the CDR3, the DNA is TGCGCCAGCAGCTTAAATGACCGGGAGCTGTTTTTT.